The present T cell receptor (beta chain) was sequenced within a study of blood T cell repertoires in COVID-19 (dated by TCRdb to 2020 to 2022). Notes on the research overall: Samples covering the acute and convalescent phases of COVID-19 were provided by collaborators in the United States, Italy and Spain. The prospective study material was composed of cDNA or gDNA derived from T cells, B-cell-depleted T cells, or PBMCs. Subjects who had been exposed to COVID-19, were actively infected with it, or had recovered from it provided the deeply sampled blood TCRbeta repertoires that made up the dataset. The repertoires were released in a freely available public database intended as a resource for research on the immune response to SARS-CoV-2. Samples came from the ongoing ImmuneRACE study (first 160 participants) plus 1,254 subjects from 6 global collaborators. Sample metadata almost always included a de-identified subject ID, COVID-19 status, age in years and sex. HLA class I and class II types, where available, came from metadata supplied by the sample provider rather than from assay-based typing.

Remarks on this clone: Its binding antigen is unknown. Nothing much larger sits one base from this clone, and base qualities are not available.

Results and caveats for the whole study, not just this receptor: The amount of clinical and demographic metadata varied by source and participant and was provided uncurated.

TCRbeta CDR3 regions were amplified from genomic DNA by means of the immunoSEQ Assay, a bias-controlled multiplex PCR. In the authors' own workflow: Within the assay, amplification of reference gene primers was used to estimate how many nucleated cells each sample contained. To quantify the absolute abundance of each unique TCRbeta CDR3 rearrangement, sequence reads were collapsed and filtered. For each sample, productive Simpson clonality was calculated by taking the square root of Simpson's diversity index across productive rearrangements. In its TCRdb copy, this immuneACCESS table keeps in-frame sequences only and misses some clones. Where compared with another copy, unresolved V genes explain less than half of these, and the others have no known cause. The V and J calls and clone size are taken from that table; D and trimming were inferred from the DNA. The sample data list some 340,000 clones, and more than 75% of these were observed just once. Jointly, the top ten make up under 5.5% of the sample.

Enrolling through a virtual design, the prospective study's participants ranged in age from roughly 18 to 90 years and lived across about two dozen United States geographic areas. To assign participants to cohorts, the prospective study relied on clinical history that participants themselves reported in a screening survey and a study questionnaire. Recovered participants in ImmuneRACE Cohort 3 were defined as having two consecutive negative NP/OP PCR tests, clearance from a healthcare professional, or resolution of symptoms. In the prospective study, whole blood, serum and a nasopharyngeal or oropharyngeal swab were collected from each participant by mobile phlebotomists. Additional blood draws and questionnaires over an approximately two-month period could optionally be provided by prospective study participants. Prospective study blood samples were shipped either frozen or at room temperature before DNA extraction.

CDR1 is given as SGHVS and CDR2 as FQNEAQ, both from the germline V gene. Deletion took 1 base off V and 9 bases off J, with a span of 16 bases between the germline ends. The CDR3 starts with the cysteine, ends with the phenylalanine, and has 16 residues. Only the CDR3 part of the read is kept: 48 bases, read in frame from the first base. The clonotype comes from a woman in her 30s who had recovered from COVID-19. The V and J genes are TRBV7-8 and TRBJ1-6; the D gene lacks a confident call. What was sequenced was PBMCs or T cells enriched from blood (not recorded which). The CDR3: CASSLEYSSLISPLHF. The base sequence is TGTGCCAGCAGCTTAGAGTACAGTTCTCTGATTTCACCCCTCCACTTT.